The sequence of this T cell receptor (beta chain) was determined in a study of tumor-infiltrating lymphocytes in primary liver carcinoma. Study summary: Each of the growths was stage T1-T3 N0M0, extending 4.2 to 10 cm across. Yields of productive TCRbeta reads ranged from roughly 3.65 to 7.13 million per sample and were similar across tissue types. Study conclusions and caveats: For tumor-adjacent and tumor-blood pairs, overlap was less than that seen for tumor region pairs. CD8+ and CD4+ repertoires went uncompared, the samples being bulk unsorted.

They got blood RNA out of unsorted whole blood and also pulled out germline DNA. Per germline, CDR1 MNHEY and CDR2 SVGAGI. V was cut by 2 bases and J by 2 bases, with 11 bases left in between. The CDR3 runs to 15 residues. Details on this clonotype: Its target is not known.

Starting material of 400 to 600 ng total RNA yielded TCR beta cDNA via a constant-region primer. TCR beta libraries came from three nested multiplex PCR rounds using slightly modified ARM-PCR. TRBV1-TRBV30 forward primers paired with a C-beta reverse primer drove the first two PCR rounds, roughly 10 cycles each. TCRdb reprocessed the multiplex PCR reads with MiXCR, giving one entry per CDR3 protein. Of about 180,000 distinct CDR3 sequences in the sample, 50% to 75% were seen once. The sequence came from a man aged 35 to 55 with primary liver carcinoma and hepatitis B virus infection. This chain joins TRBV6-5 and TRBJ2-3; a possible D gene is TRBD2 (6 bases). The sequencing sample was made of peripheral blood. The CDR3 region has the DNA TGTGCCAGCAGTTACCATAGCGGATACACAGATACGCAGTATTTT. It yields the protein CASSYHSGYTDTQYF.